This T cell receptor (beta chain) was captured by sequencing in a study of T cell repertoires in cytomegalovirus infection. Study at large: Public TCR beta signature analysis indicated the presence of both CMV infection and matching HLA type.

TCRdb re-called the reads with MiXCR, one entry per CDR3 protein. The sample records around 740,000 distinct CDR3 sequences, approximately 34% being singletons. The study, taken as a whole, reports: CMV-specific HLA-C-restricted TCR beta clonotypes dominated the ex vivo response.

V trimming: 5 bases; J trimming: 7 bases; junction bases outside the gene matches: 6. This CDR3 has 14 residues. The germline gives CDR1 MNHEY, CDR2 SMNVEV (reference sequence). This clonotype was observed a handful of times. The antigen remains unidentified. The chain links TRBV27 to TRBJ2-1, with TRBD1 identical over 9 bases. The sequencing sample was made of PBMCs. The receptor's source is a human donor in good health (CMV status not recorded). Some clones in this sample may be carry-over from other donors' samples. CDR3: CASSPGTGLNEQFF. As DNA, the CDR3 is TGTGCCAGCAGTCCCGGGACAGGGCTAAATGAGCAGTTCTTC.